The 4 T cell receptor beta chains reported below all come from one sample, sequenced in a study of blood T cell repertoires in COVID-19. Data came from immunoSEQ multiplex PCR; TCRdb stores just in-frame clones and leaves some out. The table includes some 180,000 clones, about 85% detected once. Specimen: peripheral blood. All receptors derive from a woman aged 55-70 years with acute or convalescent COVID-19.

The chain combines TRBV27 with TRBJ2-5; TRBD2 might be the D (6 bases). Trimming cost V 0 bases and J 4 bases, with 9 bases left between them. This CDR3 contains 14 residues. Germline loops: CDR1 MNHEY, CDR2 SMNVEV (reference sequence). The CDR3 protein is CASSLSAGRETQYF. As DNA, the CDR3 is TGTGCCAGCAGTTTATCGGCGGGAAGAGAGACCCAGTACTTC.

The CDR3, as DNA: TGTGCCAGCAGTCTTGGGGTGGGGCTCGAGCAGTACTTC. It codes for CASSLGVGLEQYF. This chain links TRBV27 with TRBJ2-7, with D tentatively TRBD1 (5 bases). Germline-derived CDR1 and CDR2 are MNHEY and SMNVEV (reference sequence). V gave up 5 bases and J gave up 6 bases, with 14 bases separating them. The CDR3 contains 13 residues.

V gene TRBV5-1 combines with J gene TRBJ2-1, with 12 positions matching TRBD2. CDR3 length: 15 residues. Germline CDR1 is SGHRS and CDR2 is YFSETQ. Trimming removed 4 bases from V and 8 bases from J; junction bases left unmatched: 7. CDR3 coding DNA: TGCGCCAGCAGCCTAGCGGGAGGGCCGTGGGATGAGCAGTTCTTC. Translating it yields CASSLAGGPWDEQFF.

The J gene is TRBJ2-1, the V gene TRBV2, with TRBD2 matching 13 bases. J gave up 9 bases and V 9 bases, and 11 bases lay outside the gene matches. The CDR3 spans 15 residues. CDR1 is SNHLY, CDR2 FYNNEI, per germline. This CDR3 reads CASTFGLAGDGEQFF. The DNA of the CDR3 is TGTGCCAGTACGTTCGGACTAGCGGGAGATGGTGAGCAGTTCTTC.